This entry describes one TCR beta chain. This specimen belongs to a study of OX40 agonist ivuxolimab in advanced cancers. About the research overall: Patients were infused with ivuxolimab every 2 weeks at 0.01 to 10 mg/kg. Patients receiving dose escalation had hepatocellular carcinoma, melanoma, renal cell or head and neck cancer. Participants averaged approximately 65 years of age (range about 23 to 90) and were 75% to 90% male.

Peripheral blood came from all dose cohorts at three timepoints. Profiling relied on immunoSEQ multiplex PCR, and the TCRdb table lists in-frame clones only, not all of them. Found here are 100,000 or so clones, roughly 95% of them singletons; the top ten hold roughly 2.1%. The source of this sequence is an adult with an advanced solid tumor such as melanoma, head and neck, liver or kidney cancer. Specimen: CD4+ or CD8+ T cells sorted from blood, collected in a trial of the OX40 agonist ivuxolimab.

CDR3 in DNA: TGTGCCAGTAGTTGGAAGGGGAATAGCAATCAGCCCCAGCATTTT. As protein: CASSWKGNSNQPQHF. The chain combines TRBV19 with TRBJ1-5; TRBD1 is a possible D gene (5 bases). With 5 bases removed from V and 0 bases from J, the gap between germline ends came to 11 bases. The CDR3 contains 15 residues. The V gene's germline CDR1 is LNHDA and CDR2 SQIVND (reference sequence).